Presented here are 30 T cell receptor beta chains from one specimen sequenced in a study of blood T cell repertoires in COVID-19. The assay was immunoSEQ multiplex PCR, and TCRdb's table has in-frame clones only and misses some. The sample has some 150,000 clones, 85% seen once. The source material was peripheral blood. These TCRs come from a middle-aged man with acute or convalescent COVID-19.

A remark on this clone: A read error may produce the germline difference seen at one junction end. V gene TRBV7-2 combines with J gene TRBJ2-7; the D gene is possibly TRBD1 (6 bases). The CDR3 length is 14 residues. The germline CDR1 and CDR2 sequences are SGHTA and FQGNSA. The CDR3 here is CASSFSDQGSPRDF. For the CDR3, the DNA is TGTGCCAGCAGCTTCAGTGATCAGGGGTCCCCCCGGGACTTC.

V is TRBV10-3 and J is TRBJ2-1, with TRBD2 matching over 9 bases. CDR3 length: 14 amino acids. V lost 2 bases to trimming and J lost 10 bases; unmatched junction nucleotides: 6. Germline CDR1 ENHRY, CDR2 SYGVKD. In nucleotides, the CDR3 is TGTGCCATCAGTGAGGGACTAGCGATCGGGGAGCAGTTCTTC. As protein: CAISEGLAIGEQFF.

The chain combines TRBV6-6 with TRBJ2-3; TRBD2 aligns across 12 bases. The V segment lost 6 bases and the J segment 4 bases; nucleotides outside the gene matches: 5. CDR3 length: 15 residues. Looked up from germline, CDR1 is MNHNY and CDR2 is SVGAGI (reference sequence). In DNA form, the CDR3 reads TGTGCCAGCAGACAGAGGACTAGCGGGGCAGATACGCAGTATTTT. Its protein is CASRQRTSGADTQYF.

The J gene is TRBJ1-2, the V gene TRBV14, with a weak D call TRBD1 (5 bases). This CDR3 has 13 amino acids. V gave up 0 bases and J gave up 9 bases, with 11 bases separating them. Germline CDR1 reads SGHDN; CDR2 reads FVKESK. This chain's CDR3 is CASSQEARVRYTF. In DNA, the CDR3 is TGTGCCAGCAGCCAAGAAGCCAGGGTGCGCTACACCTTC.

The V and J genes are TRBV20-1 and TRBJ2-3; D is possibly TRBD1 (5 bases). Trimming pared 3 bases from V and 2 bases from J, leaving 12 bases between. Germline V gene lookup returns CDR1 DFQATT and CDR2 SNEGSKA (reference sequence). The CDR3 has 14 residues. CDR3 amino acids: CSASDRWYTDTQYF. For the CDR3, the DNA is TGCAGTGCTAGTGACAGATGGTACACAGATACGCAGTATTTT.

For this clone: A read error may account for a junction end that differs from germline. Other DNA sequences in this specimen translate into the identical CDR3. The chain has TRBV27 and TRBJ2-7; TRBD1 matches 8 bases. This CDR3 is built from 14 residues. CDR1 and CDR2 (germline): MNHEY, SMNVEV (reference sequence). CDR3 protein: CASSPRQGHYEQYF. CDR3 coding DNA: TGTGCCAGCAGTCCCCGACAGGGGCATTACGAGCAGTACTTT.

This clone was detected once. The chain uses TRBV7-8 and TRBJ2-6, with D tentatively TRBD2 (6 bases). The germline V and J ends were trimmed by 1 base and 2 bases, with 12 bases remaining between them. Per germline, CDR1 SGHVS and CDR2 FQNEAQ. The CDR3 length is 17 residues. In DNA form, the CDR3 reads TGTGCCAGCAGCTTAGGACGCTGGGGGGCTGGGGCCAACGTCCTGACTTTC. Translation gives CASSLGRWGAGANVLTF.

V is TRBV28 and J is TRBJ2-7, with 8 bases that match TRBD2. The germline CDR1 and CDR2 sequences are MDHEN and SYDVKM. This CDR3 contains 15 residues. Trimming at V came to 3 bases and at J to 0 bases, leaving 4 bases not matched to a gene. The DNA of the CDR3 is TGTGCCAGCAGTTTTTTAGCGGGGAGCTCCTACGAGCAGTACTTC. This translates into CASSFLAGSSYEQYF.

The chain carries TRBV19 and TRBJ2-7; D may be TRBD1 (6 bases). Germline V CDR1 and CDR2: LNHDA, SQIVND (reference sequence). V lost 4 bases and J 2 bases, leaving 12 bases between the germline ends. This CDR3 has 14 residues. The CDR3 loop reads CASSNTGTTYEQYF. Written as DNA, the CDR3 is TGTGCCAGTAGTAATACAGGGACCACCTACGAGCAGTACTTC.

This clone was seen only a few times. The CDR3 sequence is CASSFGLTYEQYF. In DNA, the CDR3 is TGTGCCAGCAGTTTTGGACTCACCTACGAGCAGTACTTC. The gene calls are TRBV27 and TRBJ2-7; D might be TRBD2 (5 bases). The germline CDR1 and CDR2 sequences are MNHEY and SMNVEV (reference sequence). The CDR3 totals 13 residues. V was clipped by 3 bases and J by 2 bases, with 8 bases between them.

J is TRBJ1-1 and V is TRBV7-9, with D possibly being TRBD1 (6 bases). Germline V CDR1 and CDR2: SEHNR, FQNEAQ (reference sequence). V lost 4 bases and J lost 3, with 21 bases in between. CDR3 size: 17 residues. The CDR3 nucleotides read TGTGCCAGCAGCTCCCGGACAGTTCGACAAGGGGACACTGAAGCTTTCTTT. The encoded protein is CASSSRTVRQGDTEAFF.

This clone was seen more than once but under ten times. J is TRBJ1-6 and V is TRBV11-2, with 7 bases identical to TRBD1. The CDR3 extends over 19 amino acids. CDR1 is SGHAT and CDR2 is FQNNGV in the germline V gene. V was clipped by 5 bases and J by 0 bases; unmatched bases: 13. CDR3 in amino acids: CASSGGDSAKDSYNSPLHF. CDR3 nucleotide sequence: TGTGCCAGCAGCGGAGGGGACAGTGCAAAGGACTCCTATAATTCACCCCTCCACTTT.

This chain connects TRBV19 to TRBJ2-3, with a weak D call TRBD1 (5 bases). CDR1 is LNHDA, CDR2 SQIVND, per germline (reference sequence). This CDR3 has 10 amino acids. Trimming shortened V by 9 bases and J by 5 bases, and 6 bases separated the two germline ends. Here the CDR3 DNA reads TGTGCCAGCCAGGGAGATACGCAGTATTTT. Translation gives CASQGDTQYF. Drawing the rest from reference TRBV19 and TRBJ2-3, the complete variable domain is DGGITQSPKYLFRKEGQNVTLSCEQNLNHDAMYWYRQDPGQGLRLIYYSQIVNDFQKGDIAEGYSVSREKKESFPLTVTSAQKNPTAFYLCASQGDTQYFGPGTRLTVL.

There are a few counts of this clone. The chain has TRBV12-2 and TRBJ1-6; TRBD1 reflects the table's D call only, with no check against the DNA. TRBV12-2 corresponds to a pseudogene. This CDR3 comprises 17 residues. The CDR3 bases are TGTGCAAGTCGCTTGGCCTCCAGACAGGGGCTTTATTCACCCCTCCACTTT. Amino acids: CASRLASRQGLYSPLHF.

The chain is built from TRBV27 and TRBJ1-2; 7 bases are shared with TRBD1. The V segment lost 2 bases and the J segment 6 bases; nucleotides outside the gene matches: 12. CDR3 size: 16 residues. The germline CDR1 and CDR2 sequences are MNHEY and SMNVEV (reference sequence). This chain's CDR3 is CASSLRGRDSGDGYTF. The CDR3 DNA follows: TGTGCCAGCAGTTTAAGGGGACGGGACAGCGGAGATGGCTACACCTTC.

The chain has TRBV5-8 and TRBJ1-1, with D possibly TRBD1 on 5 matching bases. Germline V gene lookup returns CDR1 SGHTS and CDR2 YDEGEE. The germline V and J ends were trimmed by 1 base and 0 bases, with 22 bases remaining between them. CDR3 length: 19 amino acids. CDR3 sequence (DNA): TGTGCCAGCAGCTTGCGGCCTCGGGGCAGGGACTTCATGAACACTGAAGCTTTCTTT. Protein product: CASSLRPRGRDFMNTEAFF.

The chain has TRBV5-1 and TRBJ1-1; no clear D. Germline CDR1 is SGHRS and CDR2 is YFSETQ. The CDR3 contains 15 residues. V gave up 3 bases and J gave up 4 bases, with 16 bases separating them. This CDR3 reads CASSSGAGRGTEAFF. CDR3 nucleotides: TGCGCCAGCAGCTCGGGAGCGGGGAGAGGCACTGAAGCTTTCTTT.

The chain has TRBV11-1 and TRBJ1-1; D is perhaps TRBD1 (6 bases). This CDR3 is 14 amino acids long. Germline V gene data show CDR1 as SGHAT and CDR2 as FQDESV (reference sequence). Trimming removed 3 bases at V and 4 bases at J, with 12 bases between. The CDR3 nucleotides read TGTGCCAGCAGCTTTAGTCCAGGGGTCACTGAAGCTTTCTTT. Its translation: CASSFSPGVTEAFF.

The chain combines TRBV5-1 with TRBJ2-7, with a possible D match to TRBD1 (5 bases). Trimming pared 3 bases from V and 7 bases from J, leaving 17 bases between. CDR1 is SGHRS and CDR2 is YFSETQ in the germline V gene. The CDR3 runs 14 residues. CDR3 DNA: TGCGCCAGCAGCTCCTGGACAAGAAACGGGGAGCAGTACTTC. It is translated as CASSSWTRNGEQYF.

The J gene is TRBJ1-2, the V gene TRBV19, with TRBD1 identical over 9 bases. CDR3 size: 16 residues. J was trimmed by 1 base and V by 2 bases; bases with no gene match: 5. CDR1 and CDR2 (germline): LNHDA, SQIVND (reference sequence). The CDR3 sequence is CASSIRTTGGNYGYTF. CDR3 nucleotides: TGTGCCAGTAGTATAAGGACGACAGGGGGTAACTATGGCTACACCTTC.

The chain recombines TRBV18 with TRBJ1-6; TRBD1 matches 9 bases. V lost 3 bases to trimming and J lost 5 bases; unmatched junction nucleotides: 5. Germline assignment: CDR1 KGHSH and CDR2 LQKENI. This CDR3 comprises 16 residues. CDR3 coding DNA: TGTGCCAGCTCACCCCAGGACAGGGGAAATAATTCACCCCTCCACTTT. It translates to CASSPQDRGNNSPLHF. The full variable domain, rest sourced from reference TRBV18 and TRBJ1-6, is NAGVMQNPRHLVRRRGQEARLRCSPMKGHSHVYWYRQLPEEGLKFMVYLQKENIIDESGMPKERFSAEFPKEGPSILRIQQVVRGDSAAYFCASSPQDRGNNSPLHFGNGTRLTVT.

This chain joins TRBV5-4 and TRBJ1-1; D uncertain. There are 17 residues in the CDR3. The V gene's germline CDR1 is SGHNT and CDR2 YYREEE (reference sequence). V gave up 0 bases and J gave up 2 bases, with 17 bases separating them. The CDR3 DNA sequence: TGTGCCAGCAGCTTGGATACGGGAAGAATCCCCAACACTGAAGCTTTCTTT. Its protein product is CASSLDTGRIPNTEAFF.

DNA of the CDR3: TGTGCCAGCACCCTGTACCTAGGACAGGGGGCAGATGGCTACACCTTC. Translated: CASTLYLGQGADGYTF. The J gene is TRBJ1-2, the V gene TRBV28; 11 nucleotides align to TRBD1. V lost 7 bases and J lost 6; bases outside the gene matches: 13. CDR1 is MDHEN and CDR2 is SYDVKM in the germline V gene. This CDR3 spans 16 amino acids.

The chain carries TRBV4-1 and TRBJ2-1; 9 positions agree with TRBD2. CDR3 length equals 15 residues. The V gene end was trimmed by 4 bases and the J gene end by 4 bases; junction bases not matched to a gene: 5. Germline CDR1 is MGHRA and CDR2 is YSYEKL. CDR3 protein: CASSLSGGSYNEQFF. CDR3 bases: TGCGCCAGCAGCCTTAGCGGGGGATCTTACAATGAGCAGTTCTTC.

V and J are TRBV6-5 and TRBJ2-7, with 7 bases matching TRBD1. With 2 bases clipped from V and 1 base from J, the junction kept 2 bases outside the gene matches. Germline CDR1 is MNHEY and CDR2 is SVGAGI. The CDR3 has 14 amino acids. The CDR3 spells CASSYGTESYEQYF. The CDR3 bases are TGTGCCAGCAGTTACGGGACAGAGTCCTACGAGCAGTACTTC.

The chain combines TRBV4-3 with TRBJ2-1; D is possibly TRBD2 (6 bases). Germline CDR1 reads LGHNA; CDR2 reads YSLEER. The length of the CDR3 is 18 residues. Trimming removed 1 base at V and 0 bases at J, with 16 bases between. This chain's CDR3 is CASSQAPRGGTSYNEQFF. CDR3 nucleotides: TGCGCCAGCAGCCAAGCACCGCGGGGAGGTACCTCCTACAATGAGCAGTTCTTC.

The chain recombines TRBV3-1 (or the pseudogene TRBV3-2) with TRBJ2-7; a possible D gene is TRBD2 (5 bases). The CDR3 runs to 16 residues. Germline values: CDR1 LGHDT, CDR2 YNNKEL (reference sequence). Trimming cost V 1 base and J 0 bases, with 13 bases left between them. The CDR3: CASSQGPSGISYEQYF. The DNA for the CDR3 is TGTGCCAGCAGCCAAGGCCCCAGCGGCATCTCCTACGAGCAGTACTTC.

The V gene is TRBV4-1, the J gene TRBJ2-2; D is possibly TRBD2 (6 bases). This CDR3 comprises 15 residues. The V gene's germline CDR1 is MGHRA and CDR2 YSYEKL. V was shortened by 3 bases and J by 12 bases, with 20 bases between the two germline ends. CDR3 sequence (DNA): TGCGCCAGCAGCCATTCGCGGGATGGGGGAGATAAGCTGTTTTTT. Protein: CASSHSRDGGDKLFF.

The chain couples TRBV12-3 or TRBV12-4 to TRBJ1-5; D gene uncertain. V was trimmed by 6 bases and J by 9 bases, leaving 15 bases between them. The CDR3 sequence is 13 residues long. The CDR3 loop is CASSFDSRRPQHF. CDR3 sequence (DNA): TGTGCCAGCAGCTTCGACTCCCGCCGGCCCCAGCATTTT.

V and J are TRBV7-2 and TRBJ2-1; D gene unclear. V shed 8 bases and J shed 3 bases, with 14 bases lying between them. CDR1 is SGHTA and CDR2 is FQGNSA in the germline V gene. The CDR3 runs to 14 residues. As DNA, the CDR3 is TGTGCCAGCGTACCTGACACCTACTACAATGAGCAGTTCTTC. Amino acid sequence: CASVPDTYYNEQFF. The whole variable domain, filled in from reference TRBV7-2 and TRBJ2-1, reads GAGVSQSPSNKVTEKGKDVELRCDPISGHTALYWYRQSLGQGLEFLIYFQGNSAPDKSGLPSDRFSAERTGGSVSTLTIQRTQQEDSAVYLCASVPDTYYNEQFFGPGTRLTVL.